The rows below give T cell receptor beta chains drawn from one sample of a study of OX40 agonist ivuxolimab in advanced cancers. Profiled with immunoSEQ multiplex PCR; TCRdb holds only in-frame clones, not every one. The table lists tens of thousands of clones, approximately 85% of them singletons, with 25% in the top ten. The sample was CD4+ or CD8+ T cells sorted from blood, taken in a trial of the OX40 agonist ivuxolimab. These receptors originate from an adult with an advanced solid tumor such as melanoma, head and neck, liver or kidney cancer. Each CDR3 is given with its conserved first and last residue. A D gene is named only where the DNA matches it firmly. Clone size is shown for a subset of rows, as once, few, many or a class of expanded clone.

J gene | V gene | CDR3 length | clone size | D gene | CDR3 DNA | CDR3 protein
TRBJ2-5 | TRBV19 | 17 | once | TRBD1 | TGTGCCAGTAGTATCGGCCCCCGAGACAGGGCCCAAGAGACCCAGTACTTC | CASSIGPRDRAQETQYF
TRBJ2-7 | TRBV6-5 | 14 | NA | NA | TGTGCCAGGAAAACAGGGATGAGGTGCCACGAGCAGTACTTC | CARKTGMRCHEQYF
TRBJ1-1 | TRBV30 | 13 | NA | NA | TGTGCCTGGAGCGGGGGAAGCGGCACTGAAGCTTTCTTT | CAWSGGSGTEAFF
TRBJ2-5 | TRBV4-1 | 15 | NA | NA | TGCGCCAGCAGCCAAGAAGTGGGCAGGGTAGAGACCCAGTACTTC | CASSQEVGRVETQYF
TRBJ2-1 | TRBV30 | 13 | NA | TRBD1 | TGTGCCTGGAGTGTAGGGACAGCTAATGAGCAGTTCTTC | CAWSVGTANEQFF
TRBJ1-4 | TRBV30 | 13 | NA | NA | TGTGCCCGAAGCGGGGATGCTAATGAAAAACTGTTTTTT | CARSGDANEKLFF
TRBJ2-7 | TRBV7-8 | 13 | NA | NA | TGCGCCAGCAGCCTTCAGAACCGGGACGAGCAGTACTTC | CASSLQNRDEQYF
TRBJ2-7 | TRBV11-2 | 14 | NA | TRBD1 | TGTGCCAGCAGCCTGAGGGGACAGCCATACGAGCAGTACTTC | CASSLRGQPYEQYF
TRBJ2-5 | TRBV11-2 | 14 | NA | NA | TGTGCCAGCAGCCGTAGCTTTGGGGGAAGGACCCAGTACTTC | CASSRSFGGRTQYF
TRBJ1-2 | TRBV6-5 | 14 | NA | NA | TGTGCCAGCAGTTACTCCGGGGGAAACTATGGCTACACCTTC | CASSYSGGNYGYTF
TRBJ2-3 | TRBV7-9 | 17 | NA | TRBD2 | TGTGCCAGCAGCGCGGCCGGGACTAGCGGGAGGACAGATACGCAGTATTTT | CASSAAGTSGRTDTQYF
TRBJ2-7 | TRBV7-2 | 12 | NA | NA | TGTGCCAGCAGCCCAGGGTCTCACGAGCAGTACTTC | CASSPGSHEQYF
TRBJ1-4 | TRBV11-2 | 14 | NA | NA | TGTGCCAGCACCCCGGGGCGGGGGTTTGAAAAACTGTTTTTT | CASTPGRGFEKLFF
TRBJ2-1 | TRBV7-5 | 12 | NA | NA | TGTGCCAGAAGGAGTTCCGGGACTAGCAAGTTCTTC | CARRSSGTSKFF
TRBJ2-5 | TRBV2 | 15 | NA | TRBD2 | TGTGCCAGCACCGCCGGGACTAGTATCGCGGAGACCCAGTACTTC | CASTAGTSIAETQYF
TRBJ2-6 | TRBV11-3 | 18 | once | TRBD2 | TGTGCCAGCAGCCCCCGCGCGGGAGAAGGCGCTGGGGCCAACGTCCTGACTTTC | CASSPRAGEGAGANVLTF
TRBJ1-5 | TRBV6-6 | 14 | NA | TRBD1 | TGTGCCAGCAGTACTTCAGGGGGAACTCAGCCCCAGCATTTT | CASSTSGGTQPQHF
TRBJ1-1 | TRBV28 | 13 | few | NA | TGTGCCAGCAGTTTCTCAGGGTTGGGTGAAGCTTTCTTT | CASSFSGLGEAFF
TRBJ2-7 | TRBV5-1 | 14 | once | TRBD2 | TGCGCCAGCAGCAGGACTAGCGGGGACTACGAGCAGTACTTC | CASSRTSGDYEQYF
TRBJ2-7 | TRBV9 | 16 | once | TRBD2 | TGTGCCAGCAGCCCTCATTCGACTAGCGGGAGTTACGAGCAGTACTTC | CASSPHSTSGSYEQYF
TRBJ2-1 | TRBV4-1 | 14 | NA | TRBD2 | TGCGCCAGCAGCCGTACTAGCGGAGACAATGAGCAGTTCTTC | CASSRTSGDNEQFF
TRBJ2-7 | TRBV5-6 | 15 | NA | TRBD1 | TGTGCCAGCAGCTTAAGGGACAGAAGATCCTACGAGCAGTACTTC | CASSLRDRRSYEQYF
TRBJ2-7 | TRBV5-1 | 17 | NA | TRBD2 | TGCGCCAGCAGAAAAGGTAGCGGGAGGGCCCACACCTACGAGCAGTACTTC | CASRKGSGRAHTYEQYF
TRBJ2-1 | TRBV11-3 | 20 | NA | TRBD2 | TGTGCCAGCAGCACCCGGACTAGCGGGATTCAACGTCCCACCTACAATGAGCAGTTCTTC | CASSTRTSGIQRPTYNEQFF
TRBJ2-7 | TRBV5-1 | 13 | NA | NA | TGCGCCAGCAGCCTGACCCCCACCTACGAGCAGTACTTC | CASSLTPTYEQYF
TRBJ1-5 | TRBV2 | 12 | few | NA | TGTGCCAGCAGTCCTATAAATCAGCCCCAGCATTTT | CASSPINQPQHF
TRBJ1-1 | TRBV11-3 | 15 | NA | TRBD1 | TGTGCCAGCAGCAAAACAGGGGGGCCGGGGACTGAAGCTTTCTTT | CASSKTGGPGTEAFF
TRBJ2-1 | TRBV2 | 16 | NA | NA | TGTGCCAGACAGGGGTCCGAGCGGGTCTCCTACAATGAGCAGTTCTTC | CARQGSERVSYNEQFF
TRBJ1-1 | TRBV13 | 14 | NA | TRBD1 | TGTGCCAGCAGCTCCCGGGACAGAAACACTGAAGCTTTCTTT | CASSSRDRNTEAFF
TRBJ1-1 | TRBV5-1 | 17 | NA | NA | TGCGCCAGCAGCTTGGGGGTGGGGGGTGAGGTGAACACTGAAGCTTTCTTT | CASSLGVGGEVNTEAFF
TRBJ2-3 | TRBV9 | 16 | NA | TRBD2 | TGTGCCAGCAGCGTAGAACTAGCGGGACCCACAGATACGCAGTATTTT | CASSVELAGPTDTQYF
TRBJ2-1 | TRBV7-2 | 15 | NA | TRBD2 | TGTGCCAGCAGCTTGGGACTAGCGGGTGGCAATGAGCAGTTCTTC | CASSLGLAGGNEQFF
TRBJ1-2 | TRBV7-9 | 13 | NA | TRBD1 | TGTGCCAGCAGTTGGACAGGGGGCTATGGCTACACCTTC | CASSWTGGYGYTF
TRBJ2-7 | TRBV9 | 13 | NA | NA | TGTGCCAGCAGCACCCAGACCCGGGGGGAGCAGTACTTC | CASSTQTRGEQYF
TRBJ1-2 | TRBV9 | 19 | NA | TRBD1 | TGTGCCAGCAGCGCCACAGGGGGTGGGGTACTACCGCACAACTATGGCTACACCTTC | CASSATGGGVLPHNYGYTF
TRBJ1-4 | TRBV7-9 | 18 | once | TRBD1 | TGTGCCAGCAGCTTACCTCCGGGACAGGGGGCTATTAATGAAAAACTGTTTTTT | CASSLPPGQGAINEKLFF
TRBJ1-2 | TRBV28 | 14 | NA | NA | TGTGCCAGCAGTTTACTCTTCTCTAACTATGGCTACACCTTC | CASSLLFSNYGYTF
TRBJ2-5 | TRBV5-8 | 15 | NA | NA | TGTGCCAGCAGCCCCGACAGGACTAGTTGGGAGACCCAGTACTTC | CASSPDRTSWETQYF
TRBJ1-1 | TRBV10-3 | 15 | NA | NA | TGTGCCATCAGTGAGAAGCACGCGGGGGGCACTGAAGCTTTCTTT | CAISEKHAGGTEAFF
TRBJ2-7 | TRBV5-6 | 14 | NA | NA | TGTGCCAGCAGCCTCTACAGATTTCCCTACGAGCAGTACTTC | CASSLYRFPYEQYF
TRBJ2-1 | TRBV28 | 14 | NA | NA | TGTGCCAGCACGCGGCCGGGAGCTTACAATGAGCAGTTCTTC | CASTRPGAYNEQFF
TRBJ2-1 | TRBV6-1 | 18 | NA | TRBD2 | TGTGCCAGCAGTGAAGCGTTTCGGGAGGGGACCCCCTACAATGAGCAGTTCTTC | CASSEAFREGTPYNEQFF
TRBJ2-7 | TRBV6-5 | 13 | NA | NA | TGTGCCAGCAGTTACTCGTCGGGGGTCGAGCAGTACTTC | CASSYSSGVEQYF
TRBJ2-3 | TRBV10-3 | 13 | NA | NA | TGTGCCATCAGTGAGCCCACAGAGGATACGCAGTATTTT | CAISEPTEDTQYF
TRBJ2-1 | TRBV7-9 | 13 | NA | NA | TGTGCCAGCAGCTTATCGGGGAACAATGAGCAGTTCTTC | CASSLSGNNEQFF
TRBJ2-4 | TRBV5-4 | 15 | NA | NA | TGTGCCAGCAGCTTGGACCCTGGAGTCAAAAACATTCAGTACTTC | CASSLDPGVKNIQYF
TRBJ1-1 | TRBV7-8 | 19 | NA | NA | TGTGCCAGCAGCTCCCGCCTCGGGACATTCGGACCTATGAACACTGAAGCTTTCTTT | CASSSRLGTFGPMNTEAFF
TRBJ2-7 | TRBV6-5 | 15 | NA | TRBD2 | TGTGCCAGCAGTCGTACTAGCGGGCCCCAGGGCGAGCAGTACTTC | CASSRTSGPQGEQYF
TRBJ1-1 | TRBV6-5 | 15 | NA | NA | TGTGCCAGCAGCCTCTACGATGGATCGAACACTGAAGCTTTCTTT | CASSLYDGSNTEAFF
TRBJ1-6 | TRBV6-1 | 15 | NA | NA | TGTGCCAGCAGTGACCACAGGAGCTATAATTCACCCCTCCACTTT | CASSDHRSYNSPLHF
TRBJ2-1 | TRBV2 | 16 | NA | TRBD1 | TGTGCCAGCAGCTTAGAAGCCCCGGGACAGGGCGGTGAGCAGTTCTTC | CASSLEAPGQGGEQFF
TRBJ2-3 | TRBV5-8 | 15 | NA | TRBD2 | TGTGCCAGCAGCTTAGGTAGCGGGAGTATGGATACGCAGTATTTT | CASSLGSGSMDTQYF